This TCR beta chain was captured in a study of shared clonotypes between healthy human individuals. Study-wide context: Sampling drew on donors who were a couple of women and three men aged 18 to 49. Overall study findings and caveats: Tissue TCR repertoires likely differ from these blood-only repertoires. What naive subsets generally showed was a larger estimated richness than memory subsets showed.

A remark on this clone: What it recognizes is unknown.

Samples underwent the assay at deep level. Method: immunoSEQ multiplex PCR; TCRdb's copy keeps in-frame clones and lacks some. The table includes 550,000 to 800,000 clones, about 90% detected once. Trimming took 6 bases from V and 4 from J; bases not matched to a gene: 3. From germline, CDR1 is MNHEY and CDR2 SMNVEV (reference sequence). The CDR3 spans 13 residues. The source material was memory CD8+ T cells from PBMCs. The subset was: CD45RO+ cells pooled with CCR7-negative TemRA cells. The clonotype was recovered from a man between 18 and 35 years old in good health. Some clones in this sample may be carry-over from other donors' samples. This sequence joins TRBV27 and TRBJ2-1, with 7 bases that match TRBD1. The CDR3 protein is CASSEGAYNEQFF. CDR3 in DNA: TGTGCCAGCAGCGAGGGGGCTTACAATGAGCAGTTCTTC.